Reported below is one T cell receptor (beta chain). Its specificity is not known. The data belong to a study of cytomegalovirus exposure and HLA in healthy donors. Study-wide results and limits: Reported performance of the classifier showed diagnosis of cytomegalovirus status with high specificity and sensitivity. Presence/absence analyses rested on an assumption that sequencing depth was roughly uniform across donors.

The PCR made use of 60 Vbeta and 13 Jbeta primers. The method was immunoSEQ multiplex PCR; TCRdb's version includes in-frame clones alone and lacks a portion of them. The table lists 150,000 to 200,000 clones, 71% of them singletons. Sequences were obtained from PBMCs. The origin of this receptor is a girl aged 5-17 years in good health and CMV-seronegative.

CDR3 region: CASSELTHIPQETQYF. In DNA form, the CDR3 reads TGTGCCAGCAGTGAGTTAACACACATTCCCCAAGAGACCCAGTACTTC. The chain employs TRBV6-1 and TRBJ2-5; D ambiguous. The germline V gene has CDR1 MNHNS and CDR2 SASEGT. V gave up 3 bases and J gave up 1 base, with 15 bases separating them. The CDR3 runs to 16 residues.